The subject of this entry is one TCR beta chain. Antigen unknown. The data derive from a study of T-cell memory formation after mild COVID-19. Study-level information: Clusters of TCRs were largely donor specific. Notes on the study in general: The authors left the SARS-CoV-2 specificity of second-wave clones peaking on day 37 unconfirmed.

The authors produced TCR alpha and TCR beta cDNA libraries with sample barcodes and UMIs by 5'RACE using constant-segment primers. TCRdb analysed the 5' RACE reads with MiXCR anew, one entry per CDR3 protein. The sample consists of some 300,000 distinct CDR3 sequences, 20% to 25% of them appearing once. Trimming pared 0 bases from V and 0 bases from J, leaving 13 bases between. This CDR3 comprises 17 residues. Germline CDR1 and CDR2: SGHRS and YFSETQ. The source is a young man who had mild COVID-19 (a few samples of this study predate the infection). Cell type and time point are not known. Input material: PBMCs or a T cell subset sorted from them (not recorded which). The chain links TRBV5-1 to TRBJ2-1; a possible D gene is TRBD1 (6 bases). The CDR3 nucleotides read TGCGCCAGCAGCTTGGGGCTTGGGGGCCGCTCCTACAATGAGCAGTTCTTC. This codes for CASSLGLGGRSYNEQFF.